This T cell receptor (beta chain) was identified in a study of blood T cell repertoires in COVID-19. Sequencing used immunoSEQ multiplex PCR; TCRdb keeps in-frame clones, though not all of them. Here the sample spans hundreds of thousands of clones, less than 85% being singletons. Trimming took off 1 base at V and 7 bases at J, with 7 bases between the two ends. From germline, CDR1 is SGHAT and CDR2 FQNNGV. The CDR3 spans 12 residues. This chain joins TRBV11-2 and TRBJ1-2, with D possibly TRBD1 on 5 matching bases. Sequencing was performed on PBMCs or T cells enriched from blood (not recorded which). This TCR was sampled from a woman in her 30s who had been exposed to COVID-19. The CDR3 DNA sequence: TGTGCCAGCAGCTTAGGACAGAGTGGCTACACCTTC. This translates into CASSLGQSGYTF.